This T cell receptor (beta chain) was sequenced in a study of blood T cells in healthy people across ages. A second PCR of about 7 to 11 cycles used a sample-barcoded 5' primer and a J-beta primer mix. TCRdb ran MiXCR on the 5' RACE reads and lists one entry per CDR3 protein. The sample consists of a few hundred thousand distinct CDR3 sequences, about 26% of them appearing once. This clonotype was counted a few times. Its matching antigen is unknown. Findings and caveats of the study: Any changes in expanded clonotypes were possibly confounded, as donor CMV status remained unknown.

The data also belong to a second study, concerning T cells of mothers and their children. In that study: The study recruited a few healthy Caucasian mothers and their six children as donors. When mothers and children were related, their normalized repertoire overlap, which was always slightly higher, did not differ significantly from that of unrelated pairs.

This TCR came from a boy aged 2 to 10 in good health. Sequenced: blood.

CDR3 in amino acids: CASSSGTGGFYEQYF. DNA of the CDR3: TGTGCCAGCAGCTCCGGGACAGGGGGATTCTACGAGCAGTACTTC. The V gene is TRBV28, the J gene TRBJ2-5, with 11 bases that match TRBD1. The end of the DNA is better explained by TRBJ2-7, so the J call may be wrong. Germline V gene lookup returns CDR1 MDHEN and CDR2 SYDVKM. This CDR3 is built from 15 residues.